These 19 T cell receptor beta chains were all obtained from the same sample, sequenced in a study of tumor and adjacent non-tumor tissue in lung cancer (dated by TCRdb to 2017 to 2018). RNA was isolated from bulk, unsorted tissue, and RNA quality was assessed with a NanoDrop ND-1000 and an Agilent 2100. The library was made by multiplex PCR. The sequencer listed for this sample is Illumina HiSeq 2500. TCRbeta libraries were constructed through three rounds of nested PCR with primers (Table S4) according to protocols adapted from ARM-PCR. TCRdb reprocessed the public reads (quality trimming at Q25 with fastp, clone calling with MiXCR) and kept in-frame beta chains. CDR3 protein duplicates are merged, each entry listing the most common genes and DNA. The sample records roughly 81,000 distinct CDR3 sequences, 61% of which are singletons. Around 15% of the sample is in the top ten clones. Input material: lung tumor tissue. These receptors originate from a man aged 70-80 years with non-small cell lung cancer.

A word on this clonotype: Sequence at one end of the junction differs from germline and may be a read error. The rearrangement uses TRBV10-2 and TRBJ2-2; 7 bases are a match to TRBD2. Germline CDR1 WSHSY, CDR2 SAAADI. This CDR3 has 16 residues. The CDR3 region has the DNA TGCGCCATCAGTGAGTGGGGGGGGACGAACACCGGGGAGCTGCTTTTT. Translating it yields CAISEWGGTNTGELLF.

Of note for this clonotype: One end of the junction is discordant with germline, which a read error may explain. This chain joins TRBV5-6 and TRBJ2-7; D may be TRBD2 (6 bases). Looked up from germline, CDR1 is SGHDT and CDR2 is YYEEEE. The CDR3 has 13 residues. CDR3 region: CASSRVARREQHF. The CDR3 DNA is TGTGCCAGCAGCCGTGTTGCCAGGAGGGAGCAACACTTC.

This clonotype occurred a few times. A much bigger clone sits one base away, suggesting this may be a read error. This is likely a read error, given that the CDR3 carries no conserved phenylalanine or tryptophan at its end. This chain joins TRBV6-1 and TRBJ1-1; 7 nucleotides match TRBD1. Trimming took 3 bases from V and 0 from J; bases not matched to a gene: 4. CDR3 length: 15 amino acids. Germline CDR1 MNHNS, CDR2 SASEGT. In nucleotides, the CDR3 is TGTGCCAGCAGTGATGGACAGGTCATGAACACTGAAGCTTTCTTA. Amino acid sequence: CASSDGQVMNTEAFL.

This clonotype has only a few counts. The chain is built from TRBV5-1 and TRBJ2-7; TRBD1 agrees at 7 bases. The junction had 4 bases not matched to a gene; V was cut back by 4 bases and J by 3 bases. Germline CDR1 and CDR2: SGHRS and YFSETQ. The CDR3 loop spans 13 amino acids. The CDR3, as DNA: TGCGCCAGCAGCGTGGGACAGAGCTACGAGCAGTACTTC. Translating it yields CASSVGQSYEQYF.

The chain links TRBV5-1 to TRBJ2-1; D not resolved. This CDR3 is 14 amino acids long. V was cut by 2 bases and J by 3 bases, with 9 bases left in between. The germline CDR1 and CDR2 sequences are SGHRS and YFSETQ. CDR3: CASSFQCGYNEQFF. The CDR3 DNA is TGCGCCAGCAGCTTCCAATGCGGCTACAATGAGCAGTTCTTC.

A word on this clonotype: The final CDR3 position lacks the conserved phenylalanine or tryptophan, pointing to a likely read error. The CDR3 sequence is CSVGEPRGLLETQYS. The CDR3 DNA sequence: TGCAGCGTTGGGGAACCACGGGGGCTTTTGGAGACCCAGTACTCC. J is TRBJ2-5 and V is TRBV29-1; D possibly uses TRBD1 or TRBD2 (6 bases each). V dropped 4 bases and J dropped 5 bases, with 20 bases sitting between them. The CDR3 spans 15 residues. Germline lookup yields CDR1 SQVTM and CDR2 ANQGSEA.

This clonotype was seen ten or more times. The CDR3 DNA follows: TGTGCCAGCAGCTCCCCCGGGACTGCCTACAATGAGCAGTTCTTC. Protein: CASSSPGTAYNEQFF. The chain is built from TRBV5-5 and TRBJ2-1; D perhaps matches TRBD2 (6 bases). The V end was cut by 3 bases, the J end by 2 bases, with 12 bases between. The germline V gene encodes CDR1 SGHKS and CDR2 YYEKEE (reference sequence). The CDR3 has 15 residues.

This clonotype was seen at least ten times. The chain links TRBV4-2 to TRBJ1-5, with 9 bases fitting TRBD1. Germline V CDR1 and CDR2: LGHNA, YNFKEQ. J lost 4 bases, V lost 4 bases, and 14 bases had no gene match. The CDR3 length is 18 residues. CDR3 DNA sequence: TGTGCCAGCAGCCTTCTCAGCACCGGGACAGGGATGAATCAGCCCCAGCATTTT. This sequence encodes CASSLLSTGTGMNQPQHF.

This clonotype was recorded once. The junction and the germline gene differ at one end; a read error may be behind it. This CDR3 reads CACRTGERETQYF. The CDR3 DNA follows: TGTGCCTGCAGGACAGGGGAACGGGAGACCCAGTACTTC. The rearrangement links TRBV6-5 to TRBJ2-5; 9 bases line up with TRBD1. The CDR3 sequence is 13 residues long. Germline-derived CDR1 and CDR2 are MNHEY and SVGAGI.

As for this clonotype: This may be a read error, as it is one base from a much larger clone. This chain links TRBV6-6 with TRBJ2-1; D is unresolved. Trimming shortened V by 11 bases and J by 0 bases, and 11 bases separated the two germline ends. This CDR3 is built from 13 residues. Germline assignment: CDR1 MNHNY and CDR2 SVGAGI (reference sequence). In DNA form, the CDR3 reads TGTGCCGCCTCACGGAGCTCCTACAATGAGCAGTTCTTC. The encoded protein is CAASRSSYNEQFF.

As concerns this clonotype: With a much larger clone just one base away, this may be a read error. The chain has TRBV7-3 and TRBJ2-2; the D gene is possibly TRBD2 (5 bases). Between the trimmed V and J ends, which lost 9 bases and 2 bases, there was a span of 10 bases. CDR1 is SGHTA and CDR2 is FQGTGA in the germline V gene. CDR3 length: 13 amino acids. This CDR3 is CASAEGNTGELFF. The CDR3 bases are TGTGCCAGTGCAGAGGGCAACACCGGGGAGCTGTTTTTT.

Concerning this clonotype: Sequence at one end of the junction differs from germline and may be a read error. The genes are TRBV6-5 and TRBJ2-2; perhaps TRBD1 as D (6 bases). Looked up from germline, CDR1 is MNHEY and CDR2 is SVGAGI. The CDR3 runs 17 residues. As DNA, the CDR3 is TGTGCCAGTAGTCAGCCCGAAAGCAGGGGCATAGCCGGGGAGCCGTTTTTT. This gives the protein CASSQPESRGIAGEPFF.

This clonotype was seen ten or more times. This chain uses TRBV29-1 with TRBJ2-1; 15 nucleotides agree with TRBD2. Looked up from germline, CDR1 is SQVTM and CDR2 is ANQGSEA. The CDR3 sequence is 16 residues long. Trimming took 3 bases from V and 5 from J; bases not matched to a gene: 5. CDR3 DNA sequence: TGCAGCGTTGAGGGGACTAGCGGGGGGTTCCACAATGAGCAGTTCTTC. Protein: CSVEGTSGGFHNEQFF.

A note on this clonotype: The junction departs from the called germline gene at one end, perhaps through a read error. This chain uses TRBV20-1 with TRBJ1-6; D gene unclear. Germline values: CDR1 DFQATT, CDR2 SNEGSKA (reference sequence). The CDR3 loop spans 14 amino acids. The CDR3 DNA sequence: TGCAGTGTCCCTACTCGGCATTTAGGGTCACCCTTCCACTTT. This translates into CSVPTRHLGSPFHF.

The genes are TRBV30 and TRBJ1-6, with D possibly being TRBD1 (5 bases). Germline CDR1 and CDR2: GTSNPN and SVGIG (reference sequence). This CDR3 contains 12 residues. CDR3 in amino acids: CEWSVGGSPLHF. Written as DNA, the CDR3 is TGTGAATGGAGTGTTGGGGGTTCACCCCTCCACTTT.

The chain has TRBV20-1 and TRBJ2-7; D is undetermined. The CDR3 extends over 12 amino acids. Germline CDR1 is DFQATT and CDR2 is SNEGSKA (reference sequence). The ends were cut back, 6 bases at V and 6 bases at J, with 15 bases in the middle. CDR3 amino acids: CSAPDVDFEQYF. The CDR3 DNA sequence: TGCAGTGCACCGGACGTTGACTTCGAGCAGTACTTC.

This clonotype was seen a handful of times. Just one base apart from a much larger clone, this may be a read error. The genes are TRBV10-2 and TRBJ1-2; TRBD1 is a possible D gene (5 bases). CDR1 is WSHSY and CDR2 is SAAADI in the germline V gene. The CDR3 has 14 amino acids. Written as DNA, the CDR3 is TGCACCAGCAGTGCGGGACGAGGAAACTATGGCTACACCTTC. It encodes CTSSAGRGNYGYTF.

This clonotype was seen once. Its ends do not fully match the called genes, so a read error is possible. The chain carries TRBV12-3 or TRBV12-4 and TRBJ1-1; possible D gene TRBD1, 6 bases. The CDR3 contains 14 residues. This chain's CDR3 is CASSVRGGFTEALF. CDR3 in DNA: TGTGCCAGCAGTGTTCGAGGGGGTTTCACTGAAGCCCTCTTT.

The chain carries TRBV29-1 and TRBJ1-2; TRBD1 might be the D (5 bases). V lost 1 base to trimming and J lost 6 bases, with 24 bases between them. This CDR3 spans 17 amino acids. Germline V gives CDR1 SQVTM, CDR2 ANQGSEA. The CDR3 region is CSVEGGKRTPHHDGYTF. The CDR3 nucleotides read TGCAGCGTTGAAGGGGGTAAAAGGACACCTCACCATGATGGCTACACCTTC.